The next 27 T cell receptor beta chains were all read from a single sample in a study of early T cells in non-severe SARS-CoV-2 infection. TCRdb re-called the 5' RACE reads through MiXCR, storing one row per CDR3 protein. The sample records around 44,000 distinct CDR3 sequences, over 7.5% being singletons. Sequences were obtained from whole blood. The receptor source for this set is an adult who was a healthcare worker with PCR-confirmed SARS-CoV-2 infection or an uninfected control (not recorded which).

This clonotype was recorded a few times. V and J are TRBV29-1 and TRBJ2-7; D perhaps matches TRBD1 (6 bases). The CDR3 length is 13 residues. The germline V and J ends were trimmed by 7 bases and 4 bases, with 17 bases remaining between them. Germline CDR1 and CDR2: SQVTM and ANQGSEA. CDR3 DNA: TGCAGCGCCAGGACAGTAAAGGGGTACGAGCAGTACTTC. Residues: CSARTVKGYEQYF.

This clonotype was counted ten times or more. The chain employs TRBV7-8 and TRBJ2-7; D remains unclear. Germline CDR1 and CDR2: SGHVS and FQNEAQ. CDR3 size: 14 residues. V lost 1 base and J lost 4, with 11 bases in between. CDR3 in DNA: TGTGCCAGCAGCTTAGTGGTCGGAAGGTACGAGCAGTACTTC. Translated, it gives CASSLVVGRYEQYF.

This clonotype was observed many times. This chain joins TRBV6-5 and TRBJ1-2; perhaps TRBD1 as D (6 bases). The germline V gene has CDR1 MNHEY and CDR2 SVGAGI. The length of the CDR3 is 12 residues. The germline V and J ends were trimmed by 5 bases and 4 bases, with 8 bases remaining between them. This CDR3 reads CASSGQPYGYTF. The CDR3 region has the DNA TGTGCCAGCAGTGGACAGCCCTATGGCTACACCTTC.

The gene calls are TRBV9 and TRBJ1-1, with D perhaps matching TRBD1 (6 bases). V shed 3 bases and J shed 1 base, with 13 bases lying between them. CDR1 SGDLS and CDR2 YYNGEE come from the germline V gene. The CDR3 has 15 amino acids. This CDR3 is CASSDGQHRNTEAFF. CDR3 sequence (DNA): TGTGCCAGCAGCGACGGACAGCACAGGAACACTGAAGCTTTCTTT.

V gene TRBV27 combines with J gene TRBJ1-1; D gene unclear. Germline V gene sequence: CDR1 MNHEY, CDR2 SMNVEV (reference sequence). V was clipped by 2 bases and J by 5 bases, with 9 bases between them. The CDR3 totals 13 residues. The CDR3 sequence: CASSLSSRTEAFF. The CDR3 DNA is TGTGCCAGCAGTTTAAGTTCACGTACTGAAGCTTTCTTT.

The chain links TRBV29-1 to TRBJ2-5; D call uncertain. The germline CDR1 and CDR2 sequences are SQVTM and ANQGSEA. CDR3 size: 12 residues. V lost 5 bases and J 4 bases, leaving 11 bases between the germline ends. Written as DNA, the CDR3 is TGCAGCGTTACGGCAGGCCGAGAGACCCAGTACTTC. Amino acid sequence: CSVTAGRETQYF.

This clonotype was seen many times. The CDR3 DNA reads as TGTGCCATCAAAGAGGGGATCTCCTACAATGAGCAGTTCTTC. This sequence encodes CAIKEGISYNEQFF. V is TRBV10-3 and J is TRBJ2-1; D may match TRBD1 or TRBD2 (5 bases each). Germline V gives CDR1 ENHRY, CDR2 SYGVKD. Trimming took 7 bases from V and 0 from J, leaving 10 bases between them. The CDR3 has 14 residues.

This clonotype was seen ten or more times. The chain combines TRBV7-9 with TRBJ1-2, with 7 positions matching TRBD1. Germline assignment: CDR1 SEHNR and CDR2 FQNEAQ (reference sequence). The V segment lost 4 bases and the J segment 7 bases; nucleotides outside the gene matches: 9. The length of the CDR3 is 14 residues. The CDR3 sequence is CASSSLQGEGGYTF. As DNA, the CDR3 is TGTGCCAGCAGCTCCCTCCAGGGGGAGGGTGGCTACACCTTC.

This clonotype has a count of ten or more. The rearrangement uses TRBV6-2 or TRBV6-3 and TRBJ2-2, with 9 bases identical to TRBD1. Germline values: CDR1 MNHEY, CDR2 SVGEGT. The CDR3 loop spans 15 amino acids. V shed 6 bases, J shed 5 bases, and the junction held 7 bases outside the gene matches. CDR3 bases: TGTGCCAGCAGCCCACAGGGGGCGTTAACCGGGGAGCTGTTTTTT. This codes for CASSPQGALTGELFF.

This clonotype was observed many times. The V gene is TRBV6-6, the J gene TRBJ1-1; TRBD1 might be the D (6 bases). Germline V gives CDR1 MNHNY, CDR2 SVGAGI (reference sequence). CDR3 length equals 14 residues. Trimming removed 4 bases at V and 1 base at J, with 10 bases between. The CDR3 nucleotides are TGTGCCAGCAGTTCGCGACAGGAGAACACTGAAGCTTTCTTT. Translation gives CASSSRQENTEAFF.

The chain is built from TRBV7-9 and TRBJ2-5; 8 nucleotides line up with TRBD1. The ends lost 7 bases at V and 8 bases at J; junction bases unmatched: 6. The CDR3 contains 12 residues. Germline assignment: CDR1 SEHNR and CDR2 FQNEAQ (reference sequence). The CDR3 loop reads CASNDGQGTQYF. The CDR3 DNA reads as TGTGCCAGCAACGACGGACAGGGAACCCAGTACTTC.

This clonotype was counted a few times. The CDR3 DNA is TGTGCCAGCAGCTCGGACAGGAATTATTCACCCCTCCACTTT. It is translated as CASSSDRNYSPLHF. The rearrangement links TRBV7-9 to TRBJ1-6; TRBD1 matches at 7 bases. The CDR3 spans 14 residues. Germline lookup yields CDR1 SEHNR and CDR2 FQNEAQ (reference sequence). J was trimmed by 8 bases and V by 4 bases; bases with no gene match: 5. Full variable domain (missing parts from reference TRBV7-9 and TRBJ1-6): DTGVSQNPRHKITKRGQNVTFRCDPISEHNRLYWYRQTLGQGPEFLTYFQNEAQLEKSRLLSDRFSAERPKGSFSTLEIQRTEQGDSAMYLCASSSDRNYSPLHFGNGTRLTVT.

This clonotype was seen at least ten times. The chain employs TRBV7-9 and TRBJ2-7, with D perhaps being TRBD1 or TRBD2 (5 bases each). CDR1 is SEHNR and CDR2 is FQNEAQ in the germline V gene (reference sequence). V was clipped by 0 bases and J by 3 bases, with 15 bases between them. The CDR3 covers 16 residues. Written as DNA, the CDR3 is TGTGCCAGCAGCTTAGCCCCCCGAGGGGTACACTACGAGCAGTACTTC. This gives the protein CASSLAPRGVHYEQYF.

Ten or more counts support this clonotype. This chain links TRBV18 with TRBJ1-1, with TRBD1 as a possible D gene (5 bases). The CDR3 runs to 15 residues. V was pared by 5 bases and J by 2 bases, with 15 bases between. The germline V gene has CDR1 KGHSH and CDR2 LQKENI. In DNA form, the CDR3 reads TGTGCCAGCTCAGAAGGTGGGGGGGTCAACACTGAAGCTTTCTTT. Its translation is CASSEGGGVNTEAFF.

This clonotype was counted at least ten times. The CDR3: CASSLIYSGANVLTF. CDR3 bases: TGTGCCAGCAGCCTAATCTACTCTGGGGCCAACGTCCTGACTTTC. V is TRBV7-6 and J is TRBJ2-6; no clear D gene. Trimming took 5 bases from V and 0 from J, leaving 8 bases between them. The CDR3 consists of 15 residues. The germline V gene encodes CDR1 SGHVS and CDR2 FNYEAQ.

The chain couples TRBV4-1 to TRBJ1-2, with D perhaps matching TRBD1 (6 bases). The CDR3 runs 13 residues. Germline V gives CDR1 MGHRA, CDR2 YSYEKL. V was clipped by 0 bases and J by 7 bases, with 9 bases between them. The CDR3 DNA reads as TGCGCCAGCAGCCAAGAGGCAGGGGTTGGCTACACCTTC. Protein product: CASSQEAGVGYTF.

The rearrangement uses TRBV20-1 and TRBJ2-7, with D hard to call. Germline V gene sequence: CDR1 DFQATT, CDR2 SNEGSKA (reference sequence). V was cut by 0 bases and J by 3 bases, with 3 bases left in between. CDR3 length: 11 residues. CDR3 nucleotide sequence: TGCAGTGCTAGAGAAGACTACGAGCAGTACTTC. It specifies CSAREDYEQYF.

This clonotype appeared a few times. The CDR3 region has the DNA TGTGCCAGCAGCGTAGATCCGACCACGGGCAATGAGCAGTTCTTC. Its translation is CASSVDPTTGNEQFF. The V and J genes are TRBV9 and TRBJ2-1, with D hard to call. Trimming took off 0 bases at V and 6 bases at J, with 13 bases between the two ends. The CDR3 runs to 15 residues. Germline CDR1 SGDLS, CDR2 YYNGEE.

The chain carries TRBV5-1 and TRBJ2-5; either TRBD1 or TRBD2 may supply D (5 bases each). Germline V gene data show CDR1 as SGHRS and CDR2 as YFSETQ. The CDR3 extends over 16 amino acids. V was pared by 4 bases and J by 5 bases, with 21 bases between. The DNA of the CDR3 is TGCGCCAGCAGCCCCTCGCCCGGGACGGATGGGGAGACCCAGTACTTC. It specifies CASSPSPGTDGETQYF.

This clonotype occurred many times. CDR3 in amino acids: CASSGITYEQYF. CDR3 bases: TGTGCCAGCAGCGGGATTACCTACGAGCAGTACTTC. V and J are TRBV12-3 or TRBV12-4 and TRBJ2-7; possible D gene TRBD2, 5 bases. The V end lost 6 bases, the J end lost 2 bases, and 8 bases lay between the germline ends. The CDR3 runs 12 residues.

CDR3 protein: CASSQRTGTPYNEQFF. CDR3 in DNA: TGCGCCAGCAGCCAACGGACAGGAACTCCCTACAATGAGCAGTTCTTC. This chain uses TRBV4-1 with TRBJ2-1, with 7 nucleotides matching TRBD1. Losses at the gene ends were 2 bases for V and 2 bases for J; bases not matched to a gene: 6. The length of the CDR3 is 16 residues. Germline values: CDR1 MGHRA, CDR2 YSYEKL.

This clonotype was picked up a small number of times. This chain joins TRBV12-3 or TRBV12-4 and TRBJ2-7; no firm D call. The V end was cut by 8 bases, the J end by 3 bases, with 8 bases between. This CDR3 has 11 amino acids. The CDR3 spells CASRRSYEQYF. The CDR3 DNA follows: TGTGCCAGCCGCCGAAGCTACGAGCAGTACTTC.

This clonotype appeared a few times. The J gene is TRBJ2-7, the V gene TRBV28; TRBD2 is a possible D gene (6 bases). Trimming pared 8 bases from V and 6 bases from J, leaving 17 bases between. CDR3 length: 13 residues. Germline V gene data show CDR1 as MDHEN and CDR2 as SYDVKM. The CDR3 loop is CASHEAGSGEQYF. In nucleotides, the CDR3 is TGTGCCAGCCACGAGGCGGGGTCTGGCGAGCAGTACTTC.

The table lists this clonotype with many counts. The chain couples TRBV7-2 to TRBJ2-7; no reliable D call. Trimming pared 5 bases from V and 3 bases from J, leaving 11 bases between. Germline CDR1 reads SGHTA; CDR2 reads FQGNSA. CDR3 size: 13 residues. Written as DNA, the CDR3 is TGTGCCAGCAGCCCCAGGACGATCTACGAGCAGTACTTC. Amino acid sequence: CASSPRTIYEQYF.

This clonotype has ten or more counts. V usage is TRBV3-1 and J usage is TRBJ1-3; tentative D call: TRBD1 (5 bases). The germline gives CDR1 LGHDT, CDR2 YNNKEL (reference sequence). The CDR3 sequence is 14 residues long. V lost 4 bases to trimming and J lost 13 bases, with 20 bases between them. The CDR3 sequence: CASSLGTLMDGIYF. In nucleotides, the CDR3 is TGTGCCAGCAGCCTGGGGACGCTCATGGACGGGATATATTTT. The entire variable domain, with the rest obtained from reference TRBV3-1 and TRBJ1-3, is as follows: DTAVSQTPKYLVTQMGNDKSIKCEQNLGHDTMYWYKQDSKKFLKIMFSYNNKELIINETVPNRFSPKSPDKAHLNLHINSLELGDSAVYFCASSLGTLMDGIYFGEGSWLTVV.

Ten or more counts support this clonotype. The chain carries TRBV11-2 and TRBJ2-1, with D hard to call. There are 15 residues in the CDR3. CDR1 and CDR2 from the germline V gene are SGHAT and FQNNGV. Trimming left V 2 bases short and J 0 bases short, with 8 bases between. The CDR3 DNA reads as TGTGCCAGCAGCTTAAAGTTGAGCTCCTACAATGAGCAGTTCTTC. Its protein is CASSLKLSSYNEQFF. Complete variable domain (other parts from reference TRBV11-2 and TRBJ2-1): EAGVAQSPRYKIIEKRQSVAFWCNPISGHATLYWYQQILGQGPKLLIQFQNNGVVDDSQLPKDRFSAERLKGVDSTLKIQPAKLEDSAVYLCASSLKLSSYNEQFFGPGTRLTVL.

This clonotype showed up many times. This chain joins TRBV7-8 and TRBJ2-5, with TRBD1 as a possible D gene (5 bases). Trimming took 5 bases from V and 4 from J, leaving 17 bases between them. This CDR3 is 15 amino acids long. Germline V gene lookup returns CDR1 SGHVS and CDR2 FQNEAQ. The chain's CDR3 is CASSPSNRNRETQYF. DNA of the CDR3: TGTGCCAGCAGCCCCTCAAACAGGAATAGAGAGACCCAGTACTTC.